This T cell receptor (beta chain) is from a study of T cells in Graves' hyperthyroidism and ophthalmopathy. Study as a whole: Peripheral blood draws took place at initial diagnosis, ahead of any treatment. Study conclusions and caveats: Ophthalmopathy was separated from stable hyperthyroidism by a 13 V-J model.

The investigators amplified TCR beta CDR3 regions from RNA transcripts. Primed by the HTBI set, a first-round RT-PCR was run on the TCR CDR3. TCRdb independently ran MiXCR on the multiplex PCR reads; one entry per CDR3 protein. The data show 350,000 to 500,000 distinct CDR3 sequences, 12% to 15% seen once. Germline V gene data show CDR1 as SGHAT and CDR2 as FQNNGV. V lost 0 bases, J lost 10 bases, and 16 bases lay in between. This CDR3 is 15 amino acids long. Diagnoses used clinical symptoms, serum thyroxine and TRAb, thyroid ultrasound and orbital computed tomography. This clonotype was observed at least ten times. Its target is unknown.

The clonotype comes from a woman aged 18-35 years with Graves' hyperthyroidism. The specimen sequenced was blood. The V call is TRBV11-2, the J call TRBJ2-1; D is ambiguous. CDR3 sequence reads: CASSLDLQTPREQFF. DNA of the CDR3: TGTGCCAGCAGCTTAGATCTGCAGACCCCAAGGGAGCAGTTCTTC.